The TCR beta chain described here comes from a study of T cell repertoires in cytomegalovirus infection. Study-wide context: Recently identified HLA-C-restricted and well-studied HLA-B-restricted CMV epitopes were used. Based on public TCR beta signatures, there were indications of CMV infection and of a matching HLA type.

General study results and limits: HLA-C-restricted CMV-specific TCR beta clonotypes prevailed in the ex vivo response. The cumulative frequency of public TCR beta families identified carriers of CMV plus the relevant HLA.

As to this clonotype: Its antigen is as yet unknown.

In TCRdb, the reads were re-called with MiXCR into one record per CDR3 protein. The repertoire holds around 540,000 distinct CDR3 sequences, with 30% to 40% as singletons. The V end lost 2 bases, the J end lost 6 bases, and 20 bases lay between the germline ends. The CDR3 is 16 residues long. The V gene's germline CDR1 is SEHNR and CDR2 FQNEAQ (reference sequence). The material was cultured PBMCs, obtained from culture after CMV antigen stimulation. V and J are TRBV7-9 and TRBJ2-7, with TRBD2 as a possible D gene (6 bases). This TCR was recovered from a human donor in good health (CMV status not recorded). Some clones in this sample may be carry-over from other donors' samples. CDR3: CASSLSGRDQAGEQYF. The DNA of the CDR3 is TGTGCCAGCAGCTTATCTGGGCGGGACCAGGCTGGCGAGCAGTACTTC.